This T cell receptor (beta chain) was captured in a study of blood T cell repertoires in COVID-19. Here immunoSEQ multiplex PCR was the method, and the copy in TCRdb shows in-frame clones only, minus some. The profile shows fewer than 65,000 clones, approximately 91% of them singletons. The CDR3 totals 12 residues. Deletions cut 0 bases from V and 4 bases from J, with 3 bases between. The germline V gene has CDR1 SGHRS and CDR2 YFSETQ. Sequencing used peripheral blood. The receptor comes from a man over 45 with acute or convalescent COVID-19. V is TRBV5-1 and J is TRBJ2-3; D unclear. The CDR3 sequence: CASSLVADTQYF. The DNA for the CDR3 is TGCGCCAGCAGCTTGGTAGCAGATACGCAGTATTTT. Drawing the rest from reference TRBV5-1 and TRBJ2-3, the complete variable domain is KAGVTQTPRYLIKTRGQQVTLSCSPISGHRSVSWYQQTPGQGLQFLFEYFSETQRNKGNFPGRFSGRQFSNSRSEMNVSTLELGDSALYLCASSLVADTQYFGPGTRLTVL.